The subject of this entry is one TCR beta chain. This clonotype was seen a few times. It lacks a known antigen. No quality values exist for individual bases; no much larger clone is one base distant. Library preparation employed 5' RACE. The listed sequencing device is Illumina HiSeq 2500. The second PCR ran for about 6 to 11 cycles and used a J-beta primer mix along with a sample-barcoded 5' primer. A unique molecular identifier was introduced onto each TCR beta cDNA molecule by a template-switch 5' adaptor carrying 12 random nucleotides. Each sample yielded at least 2.5 million CDR3-containing paired-end reads. First-strand cDNA synthesis was performed from all RNA using the Mint cDNA synthesis kit, with priming by a TRBC-specific oligonucleotide. Following uracil-DNA glycosylase treatment, a first 18-cycle PCR with universal primers M1SS and BC2_uni_R was performed on all cDNA. The authors' analysis ran thus. For normalization, 1 million high-quality reads were randomly selected from each sample, with every read carrying a distinct molecular identifier. Instead of being binned into consensus sequences, reads that shared molecular identifiers were thrown out. MiTCR, with a Q25 quality threshold and the strictest error-elimination algorithm, was used for CDR3 identification, clonotype clustering and error correction. A nonparametric unseen species model using Euler transformation provided a lower-bound estimate of total TCR beta diversity. Using fastp at Q25 and MiXCR, TCRdb reprocessed the public reads and kept productive beta chains. Each entry is one CDR3 protein sequence, shown with its most common DNA and genes. The V and J calls come from TCRdb's annotation, not from the publication. For this sample the table gives some 1,000,000 distinct CDR3 sequences, of which about 25% were detected only once. Around 0.75% of the sample is taken by the ten largest.

The roughly 39 donors, aged about 6 to 95 years, were systemically healthy Caucasian individuals from Russia. Each donor gave 8 to 10 milliliters of peripheral blood, collected into EDTA-treated Vacutainer tubes. PBMCs were isolated by Ficoll-Paque density-gradient centrifugation, with at least 6 million obtained per sample. Total RNA was extracted from PBMCs with Trizol reagent, with at least 5.5 micrograms obtained per sample. Naive CD45RAhigh/CD27high T cell percentages were measured by flow cytometry on a PBMC aliquot from every donor. The sample comes from a study of blood T cells in healthy people across ages (dated by TCRdb to the mid-2010s). In the study overall: In model experiments, roughly one uniquely barcoded TCR beta cDNA molecule per two T cells was captured by template switching. Using deep sequencing normalized with unique cDNA molecular identifiers, the study measured how TCR beta repertoire diversity changes with age. Donors were grouped into four age groups: young (average approximately 15 years), middle-aged (39), aged (approximately 67) and long-lived (over 80). Using the same blood draw, the study looked at two additional independent replicas of 1 million unique cDNA reads for two donors, one aged 18 to 30 and the other aged 80 or older. What the study reported, not specific to this receptor: Because donor CMV infection status was unknown, age-related changes in expanded clonotypes were potentially confounded. Bulk unsorted PBMC profiling prevented conclusive comparison of naive and antigen-experienced compartments. Observed TCR beta diversity per million T cells fell roughly linearly with age, and a significant reduction was already apparent by age about 36. Total diversity estimates from one million sequenced T cells were considered lower bounds and underestimates. A strong correlation was found between observed TCR beta diversity and the percentage of naive T cells measured by flow cytometry. The long-lived group showed more naive CD4+ T cells, fewer expanded clones and increased TCR diversity than the aged group, suggesting age selection.

The V end gives up 0 bases and the J end 7 bases, leaving 5 bases in the junction not matched to a gene. Reading from cysteine to phenylalanine, the CDR3 counts 16 amino acids. The CDR3 DNA has 48 bases and is translated from base 1. The germline V gene encodes CDR1 LGHNA and CDR2 YSLEER. The sample was also reused in another study, on T cells of mothers and their children. As that second paper reports: Nine systemically healthy Caucasian individuals, comprising three mothers and their six children, were included as donors. cDNA synthesis consumed the entire amount of extracted RNA, loaded at about 1.5 ug RNA in each 15 ul reaction. In the second PCR, the M1S primer introduced both the sample barcodes and 2-4 random nucleotides. Over 9.5 million TCR beta CDR3 reads were obtained for each mother, and approximately 2.9 million reads were obtained for each child. TCR recombination output is similarly shaped by thymic selection in related and unrelated pairs, with a minor effect exerted by inherited differences. Related mother-child pairs always showed normalized repertoire overlap that was slightly higher than in unrelated mother-child pairs, though the difference was never significant. Persistent microchimeric T cell clones were not detected, at a sensitivity of around 95 clones per million clonotypes. In the study, deep NGS was used to compare the TCR beta repertoires of mothers and children, and features distinguishing related mother-child pairs from unrelated individuals were sought. The mean age was around 40 +/- 4 years for the mothers and around 11 +/- 4 years for the children. After adapter ligation with NEBNext reagents, the libraries were sequenced on Illumina HiSeq 2000 with 100+100 nt paired-end reads. Mother and child libraries were prepared a month apart and sequenced in separate runs to prevent cross-contamination. Each donor had between about 450,000 and 2,300,000 distinct TCR beta clonotypes identified. Naive TCR beta clonotypes were estimated from low-frequency clonotypes matched to each donor's FACS-determined naive share, without sorting.

Source material: blood. The sequence links TRBV4-3 to TRBJ2-4, with 11 middle bases fitting TRBD1. This receptor was obtained from a girl aged 2-10 years in good health. The base sequence is TGCGCCAGCAGCCAAGATGGACAGGGGGCGTGGAACATTCAGTACTTC. Its product reads: CASSQDGQGAWNIQYF.